The 30 T cell receptor beta chains below were found in one sample sequenced in a study of blood T cell repertoires in COVID-19. TCRdb's table, derived via immunoSEQ multiplex PCR, lists solely in-frame clones and lacks some. Of some 200,000 clones in the sample, around 86% are singletons; the top ten hold approximately 3.5%. The specimen was peripheral blood. The receptors originated from a man aged 65-85 years with acute or convalescent COVID-19.

V gene TRBV5-1 combines with J gene TRBJ2-6, with D unresolved. Germline V lookup: CDR1 SGHRS, CDR2 YFSETQ. Trimming stripped 4 bases from V and 4 bases from J, with 12 bases between. This CDR3 contains 15 residues. This chain's CDR3 is CASSPQVGGANVLTF. CDR3 DNA sequence: TGCGCCAGCAGCCCCCAGGTTGGGGGGGCCAACGTCCTGACTTTC.

The rearrangement links TRBV27 to TRBJ2-1, with 9 nucleotides matching TRBD2. In germline, CDR1 is MNHEY, CDR2 SMNVEV (reference sequence). J was trimmed by 7 bases and V by 10 bases; bases with no gene match: 14. The CDR3 is 15 amino acids. For the CDR3, the DNA is TGTGCCACCTCTCGGGGCGGGAGGGCCCCTAATGAGCAGTTCTTC. This codes for CATSRGGRAPNEQFF.

This sequence joins TRBV18 and TRBJ2-5; D unclear. The V gene's germline CDR1 is KGHSH and CDR2 LQKENI. V was cut by 3 bases and J by 6 bases, with 17 bases left in between. The CDR3 length is 15 residues. The CDR3 reads CASSPSQDQTKTQYF. DNA for the CDR3: TGTGCCAGCTCACCCTCCCAGGATCAAACAAAGACCCAGTACTTC. Combining the CDR3 with reference TRBV18 and TRBJ2-5 gives the whole variable domain NAGVMQNPRHLVRRRGQEARLRCSPMKGHSHVYWYRQLPEEGLKFMVYLQKENIIDESGMPKERFSAEFPKEGPSILRIQQVVRGDSAAYFCASSPSQDQTKTQYFGPGTRLLVL.

The chain couples TRBV5-1 to TRBJ1-3; TRBD1 agrees at 7 bases. This CDR3 has 13 amino acids. The V gene's germline CDR1 is SGHRS and CDR2 YFSETQ. Losses at the gene ends were 7 bases for V and 2 bases for J; bases not matched to a gene: 3. CDR3 nucleotides: TGCGCCAGCGGACAGGATACTGGAAACACCATATATTTT. As protein: CASGQDTGNTIYF.

The chain links TRBV4-3 to TRBJ1-4, with TRBD1 identical over 7 bases. Unmatched junction bases numbered 6, after V lost 3 bases and J lost 8 bases. The CDR3 has 14 amino acids. Germline values: CDR1 LGHNA, CDR2 YSLEER. In DNA, the CDR3 is TGCGCCAGCAGCCAGCAGGGGGTGATGGAAAAACTGTTTTTT. It specifies CASSQQGVMEKLFF.

The chain has TRBV4-2 and TRBJ1-5; perhaps TRBD1 as D (6 bases). Trimming shortened V by 0 bases and J by 5 bases, and 8 bases separated the two germline ends. The CDR3 loop spans 14 amino acids. Germline V gene data show CDR1 as LGHNA and CDR2 as YNFKEQ. The CDR3 is CASSQDYRDQPQHF. CDR3 sequence (DNA): TGTGCCAGCAGCCAAGATTACAGGGATCAGCCCCAGCATTTT.

The chain couples TRBV5-1 to TRBJ1-2; a possible D gene is TRBD1 (5 bases). CDR1 SGHRS and CDR2 YFSETQ come from the germline V gene. Between the trimmed V and J ends, which lost 4 bases and 3 bases, there was a span of 13 bases. The CDR3 is made up of 14 amino acids. The CDR3 is CASSSAPGDYGYTF. The CDR3, as DNA: TGCGCCAGCAGCAGCGCCCCGGGGGACTATGGCTACACCTTC.

V usage is TRBV2 and J usage is TRBJ1-6; TRBD1 matches at 8 bases. The CDR3 has 13 amino acids. CDR1 is SNHLY and CDR2 is FYNNEI in the germline V gene. With V trimmed by 9 bases and J by 10 bases, 8 bases remained unmatched. CDR3 DNA: TGTGCCAGTAGGACAGGGTCAGGGTCACCCCTCCACTTT. The encoded protein is CASRTGSGSPLHF. The whole variable domain, remainder taken from reference TRBV2 and TRBJ1-6, is EPEVTQTPSHQVTQMGQEVILRCVPISNHLYFYWYRQILGQKVEFLVSFYNNEISEKSEIFDDQFSVERPDGSNFTLKIRSTKLEDSAMYFCASRTGSGSPLHFGNGTRLTVT.

The CDR3 spells CASSYRDTGELFF. DNA of the CDR3: TGTGCCAGCAGTTACCGGGACACCGGGGAGCTGTTTTTT. The gene calls are TRBV6-5 and TRBJ2-2; unclear D gene. Germline values: CDR1 MNHEY, CDR2 SVGAGI. The CDR3 sequence is 13 residues long. With 2 bases removed from V and 3 bases from J, the gap between germline ends came to 4 bases.

The chain uses TRBV18 and TRBJ1-2, with D perhaps matching TRBD1 (5 bases). Germline assignment: CDR1 KGHSH and CDR2 LQKENI. V gave up 0 bases and J gave up 1 base, with 9 bases separating them. This CDR3 is 15 amino acids long. This CDR3 is CASSPPQGSNYGYTF. The DNA for the CDR3 is TGTGCCAGCTCACCACCTCAGGGAAGTAACTATGGCTACACCTTC.

The chain has TRBV27 and TRBJ2-7; 10 bases fit TRBD2. Per the germline V gene, CDR1 is MNHEY and CDR2 is SMNVEV (reference sequence). This CDR3 region has 15 residues. Trimming took 5 bases from V and 3 from J; bases not matched to a gene: 7. The CDR3 here is CASSNEREGLYEQYF. For the CDR3, the DNA is TGTGCCAGCAGTAACGAGCGGGAGGGCCTCTACGAGCAGTACTTC.

The chain uses TRBV7-2 and TRBJ1-5; perhaps TRBD1 as D (6 bases). CDR3 length equals 15 residues. V was clipped by 2 bases and J by 4 bases, with 12 bases between them. Germline V lookup: CDR1 SGHTA, CDR2 FQGNSA. The CDR3 DNA reads TGTGCCAGCAGCTTAATCCGGGGACAAAATCAGCCCCAGCATTTT. It yields the protein CASSLIRGQNQPQHF. Together with reference TRBV7-2 and TRBJ1-5, the CDR3 gives the full variable domain: GAGVSQSPSNKVTEKGKDVELRCDPISGHTALYWYRQSLGQGLEFLIYFQGNSAPDKSGLPSDRFSAERTGGSVSTLTIQRTQQEDSAVYLCASSLIRGQNQPQHFGDGTRLSIL.

This clone has only one observation. CDR3 sequence (DNA): TGCGCCAGCCGCGGACAGGGTCGTACTGAAGCTTTCTTT. This codes for CASRGQGRTEAFF. This chain connects TRBV4-3 to TRBJ1-1; 8 nucleotides align to TRBD1. V shed 8 bases, J shed 5 bases, and the junction held 7 bases outside the gene matches. The CDR3 is 13 amino acids. Germline CDR1 reads LGHNA; CDR2 reads YSLEER.

The table lists this clone with a count of one. This sequence joins TRBV2 and TRBJ2-3, with 14 positions matching TRBD2. Germline trimming cut 4 bases from V and 1 base from J; bases unmatched to any gene: 10. Per germline, CDR1 SNHLY and CDR2 FYNNEI. The CDR3 is made up of 19 amino acids. The DNA for the CDR3 is TGTGCCAGCAGTGCATTCGGACTAGCGGGGGGCCTACGCACAGATACGCAGTATTTT. This codes for CASSAFGLAGGLRTDTQYF.

This chain joins TRBV24-1 and TRBJ2-2; possibly TRBD1 for D (6 bases). The CDR3 loop spans 15 amino acids. Between the trimmed V and J ends, which lost 4 bases and 6 bases, there was a span of 14 bases. Germline values: CDR1 KGHDR, CDR2 SFDVKD. CDR3 sequence: CATSDPQQGAGELFF. CDR3 DNA sequence: TGTGCCACCAGTGACCCCCAACAGGGAGCCGGGGAGCTGTTTTTT.

This clone was picked up one time. The V call is TRBV11-2, the J call TRBJ2-7, with 9 bases identical to TRBD1. V shed 4 bases and J 3 bases; nucleotides not matched to a gene: 10. Per the germline V gene, CDR1 is SGHAT and CDR2 is FQNNGV. The CDR3 covers 16 residues. CDR3 region: CASSSNRGPGRYEQYF. DNA for the CDR3: TGTGCCAGCAGCTCAAACAGGGGGCCTGGTCGCTACGAGCAGTACTTC. Full variable domain (outside the CDR3, taken from reference TRBV11-2 and TRBJ2-7): EAGVAQSPRYKIIEKRQSVAFWCNPISGHATLYWYQQILGQGPKLLIQFQNNGVVDDSQLPKDRFSAERLKGVDSTLKIQPAKLEDSAVYLCASSSNRGPGRYEQYFGPGTRLTVT.

V gene TRBV10-3 combines with J gene TRBJ1-5; D gene uncertain. The V end was cut by 0 bases, the J end by 7 bases, with 7 bases between. Per germline, CDR1 ENHRY and CDR2 SYGVKD. There are 13 residues in the CDR3. The CDR3 spells CAISESTKQPQHF. CDR3 DNA sequence: TGTGCCATCAGTGAGTCAACAAAGCAGCCCCAGCATTTT.

The CDR3 nucleotides read TGTGCCAGCAGCCTTACAATCAGGGGTGATGGCTACACCTTC. It is translated as CASSLTIRGDGYTF. V and J are TRBV3-1 (or the pseudogene TRBV3-2) and TRBJ1-2; tentatively, D is TRBD1 (6 bases). Trimming left V 4 bases short and J 6 bases short, with 15 bases between. This CDR3 has 14 amino acids. The germline V gene has CDR1 LGHDT and CDR2 YNNKEL (reference sequence).

The chain couples TRBV3-1 (or the pseudogene TRBV3-2) to TRBJ2-6; no definite D call. Trimming stripped 1 base from V and 4 bases from J, with 5 bases between. Per the germline V gene, CDR1 is LGHDT and CDR2 is YNNKEL (reference sequence). There are 14 residues in the CDR3. The CDR3 nucleotides are TGTGCCAGCAGCCAAGGCCGGGGGGCCAACGTCCTGACTTTC. Translated: CASSQGRGANVLTF.

The chain has TRBV5-8 and TRBJ1-6; D is perhaps TRBD1 (6 bases). Germline assignment: CDR1 SGHTS and CDR2 YDEGEE. The CDR3 loop spans 16 amino acids. The V and J ends lost 4 bases and 9 bases respectively, with 20 bases between them. CDR3 protein: CASSIQGRTEVSPLHF. CDR3 DNA sequence: TGTGCCAGCAGCATTCAGGGGCGGACTGAGGTTTCACCCCTCCACTTT.

The table lists this clone with a count of one. CDR3 sequence (DNA): TGTGCCAGCAGCTCACTCGGGGGAACTTACTCCTACAATGAGCAGTTCTTC. Amino acid sequence: CASSSLGGTYSYNEQFF. The chain uses TRBV7-9 and TRBJ2-1, with D possibly matching TRBD2 (6 bases). This CDR3 has 17 amino acids. In germline, CDR1 is SEHNR, CDR2 FQNEAQ (reference sequence). V was trimmed by 4 bases and J by 0 bases, leaving 16 bases between them.

The chain couples TRBV5-1 to TRBJ1-4, with D possibly matching TRBD1 (5 bases). Trimming cost V 4 bases and J 0 bases, with 7 bases left between them. The CDR3 covers 14 residues. Germline values: CDR1 SGHRS, CDR2 YFSETQ. The CDR3, as DNA: TGCGCCAGCAGCGGGGCCGCAACTAATGAAAAACTGTTTTTT. Protein product: CASSGAATNEKLFF.

The rearrangement joins TRBV5-4 to TRBJ2-5; 12 nucleotides match TRBD1. Germline CDR1 reads SGHNT; CDR2 reads YYREEE (reference sequence). The junction had 10 bases not matched to a gene; V was cut back by 0 bases and J by 4 bases. The CDR3 has 18 residues. The CDR3 region has the DNA TGTGCCAGCAGCTTGGATGGGACAGGGGGCGGAGTAGGAGAGACCCAGTACTTC. Translation gives CASSLDGTGGGVGETQYF.

The chain recombines TRBV4-3 with TRBJ2-7; D might be TRBD1 (6 bases). Between the trimmed V and J ends, which lost 1 base and 3 bases, there was a span of 10 bases. The CDR3 spans 14 residues. Per the germline V gene, CDR1 is LGHNA and CDR2 is YSLEER. The CDR3 DNA reads TGCGCCAGCAGCCAAGGTGCAGGGGTCTACGAGCAGTACTTC. It yields the protein CASSQGAGVYEQYF.

The chain carries TRBV14 and TRBJ2-2, with D possibly matching TRBD1 (5 bases). The germline CDR1 and CDR2 sequences are SGHDN and FVKESK. Trimming cost V 5 bases and J 6 bases, with 7 bases left between them. CDR3 size: 12 residues. The CDR3 reads CASSLGAGELFF. The CDR3 coding sequence is TGTGCCAGCAGCTTAGGGGCCGGGGAGCTGTTTTTT. The variable domain in full, completed from reference TRBV14 and TRBJ2-2, reads EAGVTQFPSHSVIEKGQTVTLRCDPISGHDNLYWYRRVMGKEIKFLLHFVKESKQDESGMPNNRFLAERTGGTYSTLKVQPAELEDSGVYFCASSLGAGELFFGEGSRLTVL.

The chain uses TRBV5-1 and TRBJ1-3; D ambiguous. Germline lookup yields CDR1 SGHRS and CDR2 YFSETQ. The V end lost 5 bases, the J end lost 2 bases, and 8 bases lay between the germline ends. This CDR3 has 13 amino acids. The CDR3 here is CASRSGTGNTIYF. The DNA for the CDR3 is TGCGCCAGCAGGTCGGGGACTGGAAACACCATATATTTT.

The chain recombines TRBV6-5 with TRBJ2-2, with D perhaps matching TRBD2 (5 bases). Germline CDR1 MNHEY, CDR2 SVGAGI. V gave up 8 bases and J gave up 3 bases, with 13 bases separating them. The CDR3 spans 14 residues. In nucleotides, the CDR3 is TGTGCCAGCTCGGGATGGGTCTACACCGGGGAGCTGTTTTTT. Translated, it gives CASSGWVYTGELFF.

This clone appeared a single time. The chain joins TRBV28 to TRBJ1-1; 7 nucleotides line up with TRBD1. CDR3 size: 15 residues. Germline-derived CDR1 and CDR2 are MDHEN and SYDVKM. J gave up 0 bases and V 2 bases, and 3 bases lay outside the gene matches. CDR3 coding DNA: TGTGCCAGCAGTTTAACCAGGGGGTTGAACACTGAAGCTTTCTTT. Protein sequence: CASSLTRGLNTEAFF.

The chain employs TRBV18 and TRBJ1-1, with a weak D call TRBD1 (5 bases). V was clipped by 1 base and J by 3 bases, with 9 bases between them. The germline V gene encodes CDR1 KGHSH and CDR2 LQKENI. This CDR3 is 14 amino acids long. The CDR3: CASSPQGLHTEAFF. CDR3 sequence (DNA): TGTGCCAGCTCACCACAGGGGCTACACACTGAAGCTTTCTTT.

The rearrangement joins TRBV5-8 to TRBJ2-3; TRBD2 agrees at 12 bases. This CDR3 spans 17 amino acids. V gave up 0 bases and J gave up 2 bases; unmatched junction bases: 4. Germline V gives CDR1 SGHTS, CDR2 YDEGEE. CDR3 loop: CASSLARLAGDTDTQYF. As DNA, the CDR3 is TGTGCCAGCAGCTTGGCCCGACTAGCGGGGGACACAGATACGCAGTATTTT.